Presented here are 23 T cell receptor beta chains from one specimen sequenced in a study of T cells after yellow fever vaccination. TCRdb re-analysed the 5' RACE reads in MiXCR, keeping a single row per CDR3 protein. The top ten clones hold just under 25% of a sample with tens of thousands of distinct CDR3 sequences, about an eighth of them seen once. The starting material was CD8+ T cells not binding an NS4B(214-222) dextramer, sorted from PBMCs, obtained less than 25 days after the first yellow fever vaccination. Receptor source: a man aged 18 to 30 who received the YFV17D yellow fever vaccine.

This clonotype has a handful of counts. The chain recombines TRBV12-3 or TRBV12-4 with TRBJ2-2; possible D gene TRBD1, 5 bases. CDR3 length equals 14 residues. Trimming removed 6 bases from V and 7 bases from J, with 15 bases in between. The CDR3 region has the DNA TGTGCCAGCAGCCCAGGGAAACGTGACGGGGAGCTGTTTTTT. It codes for CASSPGKRDGELFF.

The rearrangement uses TRBV11-1 and TRBJ2-1; weak D call: TRBD2 (5 bases). Germline lookup yields CDR1 SGHAT and CDR2 FQDESV (reference sequence). V was cut by 5 bases and J by 5 bases, with 13 bases left in between. The CDR3 contains 14 residues. The CDR3: CASSLDYGDNEQFF. The DNA of the CDR3 is TGTGCCAGCAGCCTCGATTACGGGGACAATGAGCAGTTCTTC.

The table lists this clonotype with a few counts. The rearrangement joins TRBV24-1 to TRBJ2-5, with 7 bases fitting TRBD1. Per the germline V gene, CDR1 is KGHDR and CDR2 is SFDVKD. The CDR3 length is 14 residues. Trimming cost V 4 bases and J 4 bases; bases outside gene matches: 5. In nucleotides, the CDR3 is TGTGCCACCAGTGACGGGCGACAGGGAGAGACCCAGTACTTC. Amino acid sequence: CATSDGRQGETQYF.

The rearrangement uses TRBV19 and TRBJ1-1; the D gene is possibly TRBD1 (5 bases). Germline V lookup: CDR1 LNHDA, CDR2 SQIVND (reference sequence). The CDR3 contains 14 residues. V lost 5 bases and J 3 bases, leaving 13 bases between the germline ends. In nucleotides, the CDR3 is TGTGCCAGTAGTGCGCAGGGCCGGTACACTGAAGCTTTCTTT. Its translation: CASSAQGRYTEAFF.

The chain joins TRBV7-7 to TRBJ2-1; no firm D call. The CDR3 covers 15 residues. Between the trimmed V and J ends, which lost 0 bases and 5 bases, there was a span of 11 bases. CDR1 and CDR2 (germline): SSHAT, FNYEAQ (reference sequence). The CDR3 protein is CASSLANGQDNEQFF. CDR3 sequence (DNA): TGTGCCAGCAGCTTAGCGAACGGCCAGGACAATGAGCAGTTCTTC.

V is TRBV10-1 and J is TRBJ1-6; 8 bases are a match to TRBD1. CDR1 is WNHNN and CDR2 is SYGVQD in the germline V gene (reference sequence). The CDR3 contains 14 residues. Trimming cost V 4 bases and J 8 bases; bases outside gene matches: 4. The CDR3: CASSADRVDSPLHF. The DNA of the CDR3 is TGCGCCAGCAGTGCGGACAGGGTGGATTCACCCCTCCACTTT.

This clonotype was counted only a few times. V gene TRBV20-1 combines with J gene TRBJ1-1; TRBD1 might be the D (5 bases). Per germline, CDR1 DFQATT and CDR2 SNEGSKA (reference sequence). The CDR3 has 15 amino acids. The V gene lost 1 base and the J gene lost 4 bases, with 16 bases spanning the gap. The CDR3 spells CSARGRAGLATEAFF. As DNA, the CDR3 is TGCAGTGCTAGAGGACGGGCAGGGTTGGCCACTGAAGCTTTCTTT.

The chain recombines TRBV20-1 with TRBJ2-2; no clear D. This CDR3 has 12 amino acids. From germline, CDR1 is DFQATT and CDR2 SNEGSKA (reference sequence). With 2 bases removed from V and 6 bases from J, the gap between germline ends came to 7 bases. The DNA for the CDR3 is TGCAGTGCTAGATTGGCCCCCGGGGAGCTGTTTTTT. It is translated as CSARLAPGELFF.

The table lists this clonotype with many counts. The genes are TRBV24-1 and TRBJ2-3, with 11 positions matching TRBD1. The CDR3 is 16 residues long. The V segment lost 4 bases and the J segment 5 bases; nucleotides outside the gene matches: 7. The germline gives CDR1 KGHDR, CDR2 SFDVKD. The CDR3 reads CATSDPRDRGGDTQYF. Here the CDR3 DNA reads TGTGCCACCAGTGACCCTAGGGACAGGGGGGGAGATACGCAGTATTTT.

This clonotype was observed a few times. The rearrangement uses TRBV6-1 and TRBJ2-5; D is uncertain. CDR1 is MNHNS, CDR2 SASEGT, per germline. This CDR3 has 16 residues. Trimming cost V 6 bases and J 4 bases, with 21 bases left between them. CDR3 sequence reads: CASSGERAQVAETQYF. The CDR3 DNA is TGTGCCAGCAGCGGCGAAAGGGCGCAAGTCGCAGAGACCCAGTACTTC.

This chain joins TRBV7-6 and TRBJ2-2, with D possibly matching TRBD2 (6 bases). V was cut by 1 base and J by 1 base, with 10 bases left in between. The CDR3 runs 16 residues. The germline V gene encodes CDR1 SGHVS and CDR2 FNYEAQ. The CDR3 here is CASSLVAEGNTGELFF. CDR3 in DNA: TGTGCCAGCAGCTTAGTGGCGGAGGGGAACACCGGGGAGCTGTTTTTT.

Only a few counts were recorded for this clonotype. The chain joins TRBV19 to TRBJ2-1; no clear D gene. The V end was cut by 9 bases, the J end by 0 bases, with 3 bases between. Germline V gene lookup returns CDR1 LNHDA and CDR2 SQIVND (reference sequence). CDR3 length: 11 residues. CDR3 in amino acids: CASGSYNEQFF. DNA of the CDR3: TGTGCCAGCGGCTCCTACAATGAGCAGTTCTTC.

This clonotype was seen more than once but under ten times. The V gene is TRBV18, the J gene TRBJ2-1; 8 nucleotides align to TRBD2. This CDR3 comprises 15 residues. In germline, CDR1 is KGHSH, CDR2 LQKENI. J lost 2 bases, V lost 2 bases, and 2 bases had no gene match. CDR3 sequence: CASSPIAGPYNEQFF. The CDR3 coding sequence is TGTGCCAGCTCACCAATAGCGGGGCCCTACAATGAGCAGTTCTTC.

This clonotype was observed a few times. This CDR3 reads CASSLELAGGETQYF. CDR3 nucleotide sequence: TGCGCCAGCAGCTTGGAACTAGCGGGGGGGGAGACCCAGTACTTC. The chain combines TRBV5-1 with TRBJ2-5; 13 nucleotides agree with TRBD2. Germline trimming cut 0 bases from V and 5 bases from J; bases unmatched to any gene: 1. Germline values: CDR1 SGHRS, CDR2 YFSETQ. CDR3 length equals 15 residues. Filled out from reference TRBV5-1 and TRBJ2-5, the complete variable domain reads KAGVTQTPRYLIKTRGQQVTLSCSPISGHRSVSWYQQTPGQGLQFLFEYFSETQRNKGNFPGRFSGRQFSNSRSEMNVSTLELGDSALYLCASSLELAGGETQYFGPGTRLLVL.

This clonotype was counted a few times. This chain joins TRBV29-1 and TRBJ2-1, with D perhaps matching TRBD1 (6 bases). The CDR3 has 15 amino acids. V lost 0 bases and J lost 8, with 17 bases in between. Germline CDR1 is SQVTM and CDR2 is ANQGSEA. The CDR3: CSVEDRHRDGHEQFF. CDR3 nucleotides: TGCAGCGTTGAAGATCGACACAGGGACGGGCATGAGCAGTTCTTC.

This chain connects TRBV19 to TRBJ2-4; D is possibly TRBD1 (6 bases). V lost 5 bases and J lost 11, with 16 bases in between. Germline lookup yields CDR1 LNHDA and CDR2 SQIVND (reference sequence). The CDR3 length is 13 residues. DNA of the CDR3: TGTGCCAGTAGTTTTTTGGGACAAATAGTTCAGTACTTC. It specifies CASSFLGQIVQYF.

V usage is TRBV6-1 and J usage is TRBJ1-3; possible D gene TRBD1, 6 bases. Germline-derived CDR1 and CDR2 are MNHNS and SASEGT. The germline V and J ends were trimmed by 5 bases and 0 bases, with 11 bases remaining between them. CDR3 length: 15 residues. The CDR3 nucleotides are TGTGCCAGCAGTCGGACAGCGGGCTCTGGAAACACCATATATTTT. It specifies CASSRTAGSGNTIYF.

The sample holds a few counts of this clonotype. This chain links TRBV29-1 with TRBJ1-1; 11 bases fit TRBD1. The CDR3 consists of 12 residues. V was clipped by 6 bases and J by 4 bases; unmatched bases: 1. CDR1 and CDR2 (germline): SQVTM, ANQGSEA. This chain's CDR3 is CSVGTGGTEAFF. CDR3 sequence (DNA): TGCAGCGTAGGGACAGGGGGCACTGAAGCTTTCTTT.

This chain connects TRBV10-3 to TRBJ2-7, with D possibly called TRBD1 or TRBD2 (5 bases each). The CDR3 sequence is 12 residues long. Germline V gives CDR1 ENHRY, CDR2 SYGVKD. Trimming shortened V by 7 bases and J by 5 bases, and 12 bases separated the two germline ends. This CDR3 is CAIMGPGNEQYV. The CDR3 nucleotides read TGTGCCATCATGGGACCGGGCAACGAGCAGTACGTC.

This rearrangement joins TRBV7-3 to TRBJ1-6, with a tentative D call TRBD1 (5 bases). Germline V CDR1 and CDR2: SGHTA, FQGTGA. Trimming took off 4 bases at V and 9 bases at J, with 10 bases between the two ends. The CDR3 spans 13 residues. The CDR3 sequence: CASSSYGGSPLHF. The CDR3 region has the DNA TGTGCCAGCAGCTCGTACGGGGGTTCACCCCTCCACTTT. The full variable domain, its missing parts supplied by reference TRBV7-3 and TRBJ1-6, is GAGVSQTPSNKVTEKGKYVELRCDPISGHTALYWYRQSLGQGPEFLIYFQGTGAADDSGLPNDRFFAVRPEGSVSTLKIQRTERGDSAVYLCASSSYGGSPLHFGNGTRLTVT.

This clonotype was observed many times. This sequence joins TRBV7-2 and TRBJ2-5; D remains unclear. This CDR3 has 14 residues. Looked up from germline, CDR1 is SGHTA and CDR2 is FQGNSA. The V gene lost 1 base and the J gene lost 1 base, with 7 bases spanning the gap. The CDR3 is CASSLDQVQETQYF. The CDR3 nucleotides read TGTGCCAGCAGCTTAGACCAGGTCCAAGAGACCCAGTACTTC.

This clonotype was seen at least ten times. The V call is TRBV9, the J call TRBJ2-5; no definite D call. CDR1 is SGDLS, CDR2 YYNGEE, per germline. The CDR3 loop spans 13 amino acids. V shed 0 bases and J shed 6 bases, with 9 bases lying between them. CDR3 amino acids: CASSVEGGKTQYF. CDR3 sequence (DNA): TGTGCCAGCAGCGTAGAGGGTGGTAAGACCCAGTACTTC.

This clonotype was found many times. V is TRBV5-1 and J is TRBJ2-1; D is uncertain. The length of the CDR3 is 15 residues. CDR1 and CDR2 (germline): SGHRS, YFSETQ. The V end lost 3 bases, the J end lost 4 bases, and 14 bases lay between the germline ends. The CDR3 nucleotides read TGCGCCAGCAGCTCCGACATAGCATCGTACAATGAGCAGTTCTTC. It encodes CASSSDIASYNEQFF.